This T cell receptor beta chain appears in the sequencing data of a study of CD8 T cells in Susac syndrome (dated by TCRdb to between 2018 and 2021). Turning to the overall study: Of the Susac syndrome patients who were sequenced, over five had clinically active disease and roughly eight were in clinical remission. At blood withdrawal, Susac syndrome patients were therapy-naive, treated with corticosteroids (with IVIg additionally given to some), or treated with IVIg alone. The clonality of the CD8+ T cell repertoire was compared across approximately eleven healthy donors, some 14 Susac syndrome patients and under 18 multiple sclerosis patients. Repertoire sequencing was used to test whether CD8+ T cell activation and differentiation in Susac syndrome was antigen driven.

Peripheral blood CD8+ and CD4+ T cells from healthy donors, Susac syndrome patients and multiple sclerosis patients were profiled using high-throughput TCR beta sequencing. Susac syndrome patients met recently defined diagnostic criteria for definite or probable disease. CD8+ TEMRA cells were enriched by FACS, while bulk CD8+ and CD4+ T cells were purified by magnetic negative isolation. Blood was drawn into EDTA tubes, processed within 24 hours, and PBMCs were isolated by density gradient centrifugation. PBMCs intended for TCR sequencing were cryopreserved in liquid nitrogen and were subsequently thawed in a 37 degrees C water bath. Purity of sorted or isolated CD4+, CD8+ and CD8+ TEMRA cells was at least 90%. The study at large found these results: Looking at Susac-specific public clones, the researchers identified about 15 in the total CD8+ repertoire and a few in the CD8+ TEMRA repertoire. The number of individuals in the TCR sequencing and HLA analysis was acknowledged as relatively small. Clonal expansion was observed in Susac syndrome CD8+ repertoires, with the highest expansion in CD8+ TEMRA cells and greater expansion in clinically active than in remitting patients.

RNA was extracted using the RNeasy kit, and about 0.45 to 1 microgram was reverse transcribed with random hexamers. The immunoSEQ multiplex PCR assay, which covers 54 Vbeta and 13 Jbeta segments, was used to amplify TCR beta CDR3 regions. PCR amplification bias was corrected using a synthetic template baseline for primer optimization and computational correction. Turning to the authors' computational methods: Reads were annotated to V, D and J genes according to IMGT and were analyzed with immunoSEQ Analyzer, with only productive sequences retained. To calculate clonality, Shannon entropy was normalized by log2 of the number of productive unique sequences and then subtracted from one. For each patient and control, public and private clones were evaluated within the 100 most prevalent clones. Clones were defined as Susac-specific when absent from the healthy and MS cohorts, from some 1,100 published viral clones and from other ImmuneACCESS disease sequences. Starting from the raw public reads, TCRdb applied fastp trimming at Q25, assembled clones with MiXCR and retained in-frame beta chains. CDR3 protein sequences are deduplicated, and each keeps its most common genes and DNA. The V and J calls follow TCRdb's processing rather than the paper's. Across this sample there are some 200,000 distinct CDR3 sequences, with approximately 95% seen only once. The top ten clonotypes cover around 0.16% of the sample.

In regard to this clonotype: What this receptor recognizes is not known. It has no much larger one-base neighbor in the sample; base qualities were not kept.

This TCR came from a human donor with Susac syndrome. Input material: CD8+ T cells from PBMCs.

The sequenced DNA: TGCAGTGCAGTCACACCGGGACTAGCTTACAATGAGCAGTTCTTC. Translated, this is CSAVTPGLAYNEQFF. The chain is made from TRBV20-1 and TRBJ2-1, with 9 junctional bases fitting TRBD2. Trimming removed 6 bases from V and 4 bases from J; the gene matches leave 10 bases unexplained. The CDR3 holds 15 amino acids from the cysteine to the phenylalanine. Kept here is only the CDR3 DNA, which spans 45 bases and is read in frame from base 1. Via the germline V gene (reference sequence), CDR1 is DFQATT and CDR2 SNEGSKA.